This T cell receptor (beta chain) is drawn from a study of naive and memory T cell subsets (dated by TCRdb to 2016 to 2017). About the study as a whole: In the figure summarizing the skin biopsy and whole blood samples, approximately 10 blood donors, 7 tuberculin skin test biopsies and 3 saline control biopsies were reported. Usually PCR2 was run as a SYBR Green qPCR and stopped at a set threshold, although low-input samples could use end-point PCR (approximately 6 cycles) instead.

This clonotype was seen a handful of times. Its recognized antigen is unknown. No clone much larger than this one lies a single base away; base qualities are absent. A robust, sensitive protocol for the amplification, sequencing and analysis of TCRs was described in the study, in which 3' ligation of a UMI-containing oligonucleotide to TCR cDNA was used. For whole blood analysis, under 3 ml of peripheral blood was collected from healthy adult volunteers into Tempus tubes, and RNA was extracted following the manufacturer's instructions. Total RNA was used without cell sorting and was treated with RQ1 DNase before reverse transcription, with a target input of about 1 to 1000 ng. Libraries were prepared from skin biopsies and whole blood to test how robust the pipeline was in samples where T cells are a minority population. Points the paper makes about the study in general: The potential sensitivity of the RNA-based method to TCR transcript changes with T cell activation and differentiation was acknowledged.

V and J are trimmed by 5 bases and 1 base, and the gene matches miss 10 bases of the junction. The CDR3 runs 16 residues from the cysteine to the phenylalanine. The CDR3 DNA has 48 bases and is translated from base 1. Looking up the germline V gene yields CDR1 SGHRS and CDR2 YFSETQ. Library prep was done by UMI-ligation and nested PCR. The ligated cDNA was amplified in four rounds of PCR with nested alpha and beta constant region primers together with the SP2 primer. For the blood and skin samples, reverse transcription of TCR RNA was done with SuperScript IV along with alpha and beta constant region primers. An oligonucleotide carrying the Illumina SP2 primer and a UMI was ligated to the 3' end of the cDNA by means of T4 RNA ligase 1. The 12-nucleotide UMI was composed of two random hexamers separated by an eight-base spacer, which was included to prevent hairpin formation. From the second PCR onward, TCR alpha and beta chain libraries were processed separately and dual indexed for multiplexing. After pooling, the indexed libraries were analyzed by capillary electrophoresis and sequenced on either an Illumina MiSeq or NextSeq. PhiX DNA at about 4.5-7% was spiked into libraries to increase base diversity and improve cluster recognition. Turning to the authors' computational methods: Demultiplexor took UMIs from read 2, joined the UMIs to the TCR sequence from read 1, and separated reads according to sample indices. Decombinator identified V and J genes and V-J junctions, assigning each TCR a five-part identifier including V and J deletions. UMIs were used by Collapsinator to correct sequencing errors and PCR amplification heterogeneity, so that a UMI-based abundance was obtained for each TCR. CDR3Translator converted identifiers to nucleotide sequence, translated to amino acids, and extracted CDR3 regions using terminal motifs. Error-corrected alpha and beta TCR counts from blood and skin were compared after normalization to input RNA amount. TCRdb applied fastp at Q25 and MiXCR to the public reads, then kept only in-frame beta chains. Duplicate CDR3 protein sequences are folded into a single record with the most common DNA and genes. The V and J calls, along with clone size, are taken from TCRdb and not from the paper's own processing. The sample table contains about 25,000 distinct CDR3 sequences; only one count was recorded for about 5.2% of them. In total, the top ten clones hold approximately 7% of the sample.

In this chain, TRBV5-1 is recombined with TRBJ2-5, with 8 central nucleotides matching TRBD2. The sequence came from an adult in good health. The material sequenced was blood. CDR3 loop: CASRLMAGGLQETQYF. Read as DNA, the sequence is TGCGCCAGCAGGTTGATGGCGGGAGGCCTCCAAGAGACCCAGTACTTC.